The 13 T cell receptor beta chains below all came from one sample that was sequenced in a study of blood T cells in healthy people across ages. Combining a sample-barcoded 5' primer with a J-beta primer mix, a second PCR ran for about 6 to 12 cycles. TCRdb reprocessed the 5' RACE reads via MiXCR and lists one record per CDR3 protein. The sample gives approximately 810,000 distinct CDR3 sequences, around 36% of which show up once; approximately 12% is in the top ten. Sequencing was performed on blood. These receptors were obtained from a man aged 18 to 30 in good health.

The chain recombines TRBV20-1 with TRBJ2-2; no definite D call. V was trimmed by 3 bases and J by 3 bases, leaving 14 bases between them. This CDR3 is 15 amino acids long. Germline CDR1 and CDR2: DFQATT and SNEGSKA (reference sequence). The CDR3: CSASSGPSDTGELFF. CDR3 DNA sequence: TGCAGTGCTAGTTCCGGACCCTCGGACACCGGGGAGCTGTTTTTT.

The rearrangement links TRBV6-2 or TRBV6-3 to TRBJ2-1; TRBD1 agrees at 10 bases. Unmatched junction bases numbered 11, after V lost 6 bases and J lost 12 bases. Germline-derived CDR1 and CDR2 are MNHEY and SVGEGT. The CDR3 covers 14 residues. The CDR3 sequence is CASRAQGQGNSQFF. In DNA form, the CDR3 reads TGTGCCAGCAGAGCCCAGGGACAGGGGAATTCGCAGTTCTTC.

In this sample, this clonotype is medium-sized (0.01 to 0.1%). The V call is TRBV7-8, the J call TRBJ2-1, with a possible D match to TRBD1 (5 bases). The CDR3 is 17 residues long. Trimming removed 1 base at V and 5 bases at J, with 18 bases between. Germline V gene data show CDR1 as SGHVS and CDR2 as FQNEAQ. CDR3: CASSLGGAPSMHNEQFF. The CDR3 coding sequence is TGTGCCAGCAGCTTAGGGGGCGCCCCGTCCATGCACAATGAGCAGTTCTTC.

The table lists this clonotype with many counts. This chain connects TRBV24-1 to TRBJ2-3; D possibly corresponds to TRBD1 (6 bases). V lost 7 bases and J lost 1, with 8 bases in between. Germline V gene sequence: CDR1 KGHDR, CDR2 SFDVKD. There are 13 residues in the CDR3. The DNA for the CDR3 is TGTGCCACCAGGGACAGCGGCACAGATACGCAGTATTTT. This gives the protein CATRDSGTDTQYF.

This clonotype was recorded a few times. V is TRBV4-1 and J is TRBJ1-5, with 10 bases that match TRBD1. Germline V gene sequence: CDR1 MGHRA, CDR2 YSYEKL. CDR3 length: 16 residues. With V trimmed by 6 bases and J by 2 bases, 7 bases remained unmatched. CDR3 sequence (DNA): TGCGCCAGCAGGCAGACAGGGGGCGACGGCAATCAGCCCCAGCATTTT. This codes for CASRQTGGDGNQPQHF.

The rearrangement links TRBV20-1 to TRBJ1-5, with 8 bases fitting TRBD1. The CDR3 extends over 16 amino acids. After removal of 3 bases from V and 3 bases from J, the junction contained 10 bases not matched to a gene. Germline V gene sequence: CDR1 DFQATT, CDR2 SNEGSKA (reference sequence). The CDR3 nucleotides read TGCAGTGCTAGTCCCAGGGGGCAGGTTCTCAATCAGCCCCAGCATTTT. Protein: CSASPRGQVLNQPQHF.

The chain is built from TRBV4-3 and TRBJ2-7, with a weak D call TRBD2 (6 bases). Trimming stripped 5 bases from V and 5 bases from J, with 16 bases between. CDR1 and CDR2 (germline): LGHNA, YSLEER. This CDR3 contains 14 residues. The CDR3 bases are TGCGCCAGCAGCTCACAACCGGGAGCCGACGAGCAGTACTTC. Translating it yields CASSSQPGADEQYF.

This clonotype was seen a few times. The chain has TRBV7-7 and TRBJ2-7, with D possibly being TRBD1 or TRBD2 (5 bases each). The CDR3 runs 17 residues. From germline, CDR1 is SSHAT and CDR2 FNYEAQ (reference sequence). V dropped 2 bases and J dropped 2 bases, with 19 bases sitting between them. This CDR3 reads CASSLLGRGRRTYEQYF. For the CDR3, the DNA is TGTGCCAGCAGCTTATTAGGTCGGGGCAGGAGGACCTACGAGCAGTACTTC.

This chain links TRBV20-1 with TRBJ1-6; TRBD1 might be the D (5 bases). V shed 3 bases and J shed 0 bases, with 12 bases lying between them. CDR1 is DFQATT and CDR2 is SNEGSKA in the germline V gene (reference sequence). The CDR3 is 16 residues long. The CDR3 DNA sequence: TGCAGTGCTAGGACCTCAGGGACCTCCTATAATTCACCCCTCCACTTT. Translated: CSARTSGTSYNSPLHF.

The chain employs TRBV4-3 and TRBJ1-2; no firm D call. The CDR3 has 14 amino acids. The germline V gene encodes CDR1 LGHNA and CDR2 YSLEER. V lost 8 bases, J lost 2 bases, and 15 bases lay in between. CDR3 loop: CASGPDNGNYGYTF. As DNA, the CDR3 is TGCGCCAGCGGCCCCGACAATGGGAACTATGGCTACACCTTC.

The rearrangement joins TRBV9 to TRBJ2-5; D gene ambiguous. CDR3 length equals 13 residues. V dropped 3 bases and J dropped 5 bases, with 11 bases sitting between them. Germline values: CDR1 SGDLS, CDR2 YYNGEE. CDR3 DNA sequence: TGTGCCAGCAGCGAAGTGGGCGAGGAGACCCAGTACTTC. Translation gives CASSEVGEETQYF.

Comment on this clonotype: A much larger clonotype is one base distant, so this may be a read error. J is TRBJ2-1 and V is TRBV12-3 or TRBV12-4, with D unresolved. The CDR3 has 14 residues. The germline V and J ends were trimmed by 4 bases and 0 bases, with 7 bases remaining between them. CDR3: CASSSEYSYNEQFF. As DNA, the CDR3 is TGTGCCAGCAGTTCGGAATACTCCTACAATGAGCAGTTCTTC.

The rearrangement links TRBV5-1 to TRBJ2-1, with D possibly being TRBD1 (8 bases). The CDR3 runs 14 residues. Germline CDR1 SGHRS, CDR2 YFSETQ. Between the trimmed V and J ends, which lost 2 bases and 8 bases, there was a span of 14 bases. For the CDR3, the DNA is TGCGCCAGCAGCTTTACAGGGGGGGAAGATGAGCAGTTCTTC. It is translated as CASSFTGGEDEQFF.